This T cell receptor (beta chain) was sequenced during a study of T cell changes during pregnancy in multiple sclerosis. Germline lookup yields CDR1 SGHRS and CDR2 YFSETQ. The CDR3 runs 13 residues. Trimming cost V 2 bases and J 4 bases; bases outside gene matches: 2. Sequencing was performed with immunoSEQ multiplex PCR; in TCRdb, only in-frame clones are kept and a portion is missing. In the table there are more than 65,000 clones, over 80% of which are singletons. The chain employs TRBV5-1 and TRBJ1-2, with 7 bases aligning to TRBD1. Sequenced here: CD4+ T cells from peripheral blood mononuclear cells, sampled before pregnancy. The clonotype originates from a female donor with multiple sclerosis, enrolled in a pregnancy study. The CDR3 loop reads CASSFPGGYGYTF. The CDR3 DNA sequence: TGCGCCAGCAGCTTTCCAGGGGGCTATGGCTACACCTTC.